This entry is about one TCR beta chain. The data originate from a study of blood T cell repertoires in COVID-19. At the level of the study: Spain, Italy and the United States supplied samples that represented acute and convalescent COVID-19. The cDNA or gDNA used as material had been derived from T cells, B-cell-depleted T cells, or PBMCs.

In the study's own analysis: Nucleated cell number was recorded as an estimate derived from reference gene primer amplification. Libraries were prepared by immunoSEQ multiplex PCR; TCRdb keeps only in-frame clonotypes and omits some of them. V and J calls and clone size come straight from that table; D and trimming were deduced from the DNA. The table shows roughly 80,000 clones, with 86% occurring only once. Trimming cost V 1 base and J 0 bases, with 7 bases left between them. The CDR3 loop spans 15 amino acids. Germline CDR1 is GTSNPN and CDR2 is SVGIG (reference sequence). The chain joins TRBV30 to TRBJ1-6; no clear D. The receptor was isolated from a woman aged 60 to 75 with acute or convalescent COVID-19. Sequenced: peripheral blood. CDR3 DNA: TGTGCCTGGAGTGAGCCTAGCTCCTATAATTCACCCCTCCACTTT. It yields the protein CAWSEPSSYNSPLHF.